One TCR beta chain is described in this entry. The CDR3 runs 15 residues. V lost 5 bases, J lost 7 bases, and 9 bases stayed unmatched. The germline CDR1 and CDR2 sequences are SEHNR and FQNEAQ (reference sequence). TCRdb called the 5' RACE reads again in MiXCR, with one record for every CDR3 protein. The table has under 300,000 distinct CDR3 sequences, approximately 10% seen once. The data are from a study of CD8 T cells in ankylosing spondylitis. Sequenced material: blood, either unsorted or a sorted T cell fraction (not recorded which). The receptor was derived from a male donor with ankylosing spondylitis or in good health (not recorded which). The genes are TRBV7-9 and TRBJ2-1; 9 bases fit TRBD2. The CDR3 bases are TGTGCCAGCAGCCTTGCGGGGGGGCGCGCGAATGAGCAGTTCTTC. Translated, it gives CASSLAGGRANEQFF.